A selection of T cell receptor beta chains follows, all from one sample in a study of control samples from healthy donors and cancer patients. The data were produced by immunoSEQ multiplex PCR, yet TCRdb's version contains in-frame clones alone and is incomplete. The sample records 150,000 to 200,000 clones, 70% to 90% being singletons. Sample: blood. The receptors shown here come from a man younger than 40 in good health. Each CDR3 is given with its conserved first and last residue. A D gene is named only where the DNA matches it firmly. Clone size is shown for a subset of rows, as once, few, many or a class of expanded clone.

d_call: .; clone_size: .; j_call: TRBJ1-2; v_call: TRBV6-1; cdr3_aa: CASSDMTGYGYTF; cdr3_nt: TGTGCCAGCAGTGATATGACGGGATATGGCTACACCTTC
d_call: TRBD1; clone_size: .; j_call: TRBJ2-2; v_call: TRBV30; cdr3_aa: CAWSGTGAGELFF; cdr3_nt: TGTGCCTGGAGTGGGACAGGGGCCGGGGAGCTGTTTTTT
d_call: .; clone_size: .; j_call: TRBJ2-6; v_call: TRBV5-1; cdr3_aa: CASSPATGPGANVLTF; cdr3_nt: TGCGCCAGCAGCCCTGCGACGGGGCCCGGGGCCAACGTCCTGACTTTC
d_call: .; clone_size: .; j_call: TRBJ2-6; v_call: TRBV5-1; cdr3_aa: CASSLRGVDIGGANVLTF; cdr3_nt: TGCGCCAGCAGCTTGAGGGGGGTCGATATAGGAGGGGCCAACGTCCTGACTTTC
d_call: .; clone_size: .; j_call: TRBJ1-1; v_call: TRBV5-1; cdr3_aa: CASDNLGWGAEKNTEAFF; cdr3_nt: TGCGCCAGCGACAACCTAGGGTGGGGAGCAGAAAAGAACACTGAAGCTTTCTTT
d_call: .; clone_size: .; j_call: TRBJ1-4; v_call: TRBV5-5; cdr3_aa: CASSLAGPNEKLFF; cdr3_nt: TGTGCCAGCAGCTTGGCAGGGCCTAATGAAAAACTGTTTTTT
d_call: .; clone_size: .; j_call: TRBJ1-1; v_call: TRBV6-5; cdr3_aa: CASSYSGADTEAFF; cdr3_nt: TGTGCCAGCAGTTACTCAGGGGCGGACACTGAAGCTTTCTTT
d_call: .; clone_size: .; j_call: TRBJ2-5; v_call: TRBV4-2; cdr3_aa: CASSQEGGLSQETQYF; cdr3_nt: TGTGCCAGCAGCCAAGAAGGGGGACTGTCACAAGAGACCCAGTACTTC
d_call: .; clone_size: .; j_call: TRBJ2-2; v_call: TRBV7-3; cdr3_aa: CASSPATRTGELFF; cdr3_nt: TGTGCCAGCAGCCCCGCGACCCGAACCGGGGAGCTGTTTTTT
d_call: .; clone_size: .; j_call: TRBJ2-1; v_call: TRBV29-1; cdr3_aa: CSVVARQGMGNEQFF; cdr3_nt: TGCAGCGTTGTGGCGAGGCAGGGGATGGGCAATGAGCAGTTCTTC
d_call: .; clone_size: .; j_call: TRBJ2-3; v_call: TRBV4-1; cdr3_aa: CASSTLWERRTDTQYF; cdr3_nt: TGCGCCAGCAGCACCCTTTGGGAGAGACGTACAGATACGCAGTATTTT
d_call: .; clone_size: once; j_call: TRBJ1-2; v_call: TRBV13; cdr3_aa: CASNPSGGVSYGYTF; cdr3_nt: TGTGCCAGCAATCCCTCGGGGGGTGTTAGCTATGGCTACACCTTC
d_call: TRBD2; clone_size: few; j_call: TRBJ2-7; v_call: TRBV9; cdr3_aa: CASSASAGGTYEQYF; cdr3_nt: TGTGCCAGCAGCGCTTCAGCGGGGGGTACCTACGAGCAGTACTTC
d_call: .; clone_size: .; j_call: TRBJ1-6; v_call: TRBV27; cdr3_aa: CASSLSPPPISPLHF; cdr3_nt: TGTGCCAGCAGTTTATCCCCCCCTCCGATTTCACCCCTCCACTTT
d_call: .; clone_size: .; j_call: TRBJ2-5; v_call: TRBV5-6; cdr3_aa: CASSLRLIRGQGETQYF; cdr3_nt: TGTGCCAGCAGCTTGCGGTTGATCCGGGGGCAAGGAGAGACCCAGTACTTC
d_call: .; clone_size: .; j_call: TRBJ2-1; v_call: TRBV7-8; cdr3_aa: CASSLTSVSYNEQFF; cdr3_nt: TGTGCCAGCAGCCTAACGTCAGTCTCCTACAATGAGCAGTTCTTC
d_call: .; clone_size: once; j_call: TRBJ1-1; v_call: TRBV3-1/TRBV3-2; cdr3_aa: CASSQDLRGPFF; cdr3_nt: TGTGCCAGCAGCCAAGATTTGCGGGGACCTTTCTTT
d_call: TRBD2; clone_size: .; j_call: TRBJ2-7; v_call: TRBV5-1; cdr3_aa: CASSFRTSGSPYEQYF; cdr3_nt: TGCGCCAGCAGCTTTCGGACTAGCGGGAGCCCCTACGAGCAGTACTTC
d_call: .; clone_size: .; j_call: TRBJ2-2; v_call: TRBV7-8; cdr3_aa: CASSFGGTGELFF; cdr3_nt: TGTGCCAGCAGCTTTGGGGGAACCGGGGAGCTGTTTTTT
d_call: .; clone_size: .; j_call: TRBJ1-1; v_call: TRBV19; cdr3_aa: CATGMNTEAFF; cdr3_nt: TGTGCTACAGGGATGAACACTGAAGCTTTCTTT
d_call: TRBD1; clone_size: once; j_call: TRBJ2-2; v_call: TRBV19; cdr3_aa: CASSLRRTGDTGELFF; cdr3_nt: TGTGCCAGTAGTCTACGCCGGACAGGGGACACCGGGGAGCTGTTTTTT
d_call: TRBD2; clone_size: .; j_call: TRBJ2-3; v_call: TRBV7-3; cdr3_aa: CASSSLAGGPNTQYF; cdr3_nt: TGTGCCAGCAGCTCACTAGCGGGAGGGCCAAATACGCAGTATTTT
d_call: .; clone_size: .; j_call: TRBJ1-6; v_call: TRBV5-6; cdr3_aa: CASSLDRVNSPLHF; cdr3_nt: TGTGCCAGCAGCTTGGACAGGGTGAATTCACCCCTCCACTTT
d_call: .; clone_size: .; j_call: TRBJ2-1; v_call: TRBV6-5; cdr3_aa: CASSYSLPAYNEQFF; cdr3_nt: TGTGCCAGCAGTTACAGCCTACCGGCCTACAATGAGCAGTTCTTC
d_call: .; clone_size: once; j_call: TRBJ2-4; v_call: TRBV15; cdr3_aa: CATSRDQGHLNIQYF; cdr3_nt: TGTGCCACCAGCAGAGACCAAGGACACCTAAACATTCAGTACTTC
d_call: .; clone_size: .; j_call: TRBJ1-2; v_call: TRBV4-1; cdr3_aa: CASSQPDRANYGYTF; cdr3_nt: TGCGCCAGCAGCCAGCCGGACAGAGCTAACTATGGCTACACCTTC
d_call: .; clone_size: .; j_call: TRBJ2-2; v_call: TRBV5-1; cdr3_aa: CASSFRGPNTGELFF; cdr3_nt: TGCGCCAGCAGCTTTAGGGGCCCGAACACCGGGGAGCTGTTTTTT
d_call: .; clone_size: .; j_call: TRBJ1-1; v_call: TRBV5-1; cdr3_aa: CASSLVGHPNTEAFF; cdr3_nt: TGCGCCAGCAGCTTGGTGGGACACCCGAACACTGAAGCTTTCTTT
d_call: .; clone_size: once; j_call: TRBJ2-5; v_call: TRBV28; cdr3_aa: CASSSRGEGDQETQYF; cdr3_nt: TGTGCCAGCAGTTCGAGGGGGGAAGGGGATCAAGAGACCCAGTACTTC
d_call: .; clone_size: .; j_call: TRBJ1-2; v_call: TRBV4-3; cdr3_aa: CASSQDSGFNYGYTF; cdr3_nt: TGCGCCAGCAGCCAAGATTCAGGGTTTAACTATGGCTACACCTTC
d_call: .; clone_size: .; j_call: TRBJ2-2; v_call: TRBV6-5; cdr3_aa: CASRASDYPTGELFF; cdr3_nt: TGTGCCAGCAGAGCCTCCGACTATCCCACCGGGGAGCTGTTTTTT
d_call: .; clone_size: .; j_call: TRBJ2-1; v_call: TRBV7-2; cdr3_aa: CASSSGGRQFF; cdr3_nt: TGTGCCAGCAGCTCAGGGGGGAGGCAGTTCTTC
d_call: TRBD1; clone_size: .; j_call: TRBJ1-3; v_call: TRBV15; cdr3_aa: CATSRVPLDRGEGTGNTIYF; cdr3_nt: TGTGCCACCAGCAGAGTCCCCCTGGACAGGGGAGAAGGGACTGGAAACACCATATATTTT
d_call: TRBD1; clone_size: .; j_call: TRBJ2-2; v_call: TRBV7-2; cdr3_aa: CASSWTGNTGELFF; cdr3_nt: TGTGCCAGCAGCTGGACAGGGAACACCGGGGAGCTGTTTTTT
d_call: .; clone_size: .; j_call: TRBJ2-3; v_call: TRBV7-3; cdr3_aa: CASRAEGDTQYF; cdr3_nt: TGTGCCAGCCGTGCAGAGGGAGATACGCAGTATTTT
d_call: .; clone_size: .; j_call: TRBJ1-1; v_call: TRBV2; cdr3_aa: CASRREINTEAFF; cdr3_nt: TGTGCCAGCAGGAGGGAAATAAACACTGAAGCTTTCTTT
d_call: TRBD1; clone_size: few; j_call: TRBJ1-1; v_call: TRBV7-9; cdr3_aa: CASSLPTGGELNTEAFF; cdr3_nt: TGTGCCAGCAGCTTACCAACAGGGGGCGAATTAAACACTGAAGCTTTCTTT
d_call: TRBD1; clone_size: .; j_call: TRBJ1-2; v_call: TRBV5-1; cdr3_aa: CASSQSQPGQHYGYTF; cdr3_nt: TGCGCCAGCAGCCAAAGCCAACCGGGACAGCACTATGGCTACACCTTC
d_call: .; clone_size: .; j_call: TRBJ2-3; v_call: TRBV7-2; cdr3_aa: CASSLGIDRDTQYF; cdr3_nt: TGTGCCAGCAGCTTAGGGATAGATCGAGATACGCAGTATTTT
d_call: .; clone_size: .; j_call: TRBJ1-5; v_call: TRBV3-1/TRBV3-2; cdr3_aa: CASSQRRDPNQPQHF; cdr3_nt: TGTGCCAGCAGCCAAAGAAGGGACCCCAATCAGCCCCAGCATTTT
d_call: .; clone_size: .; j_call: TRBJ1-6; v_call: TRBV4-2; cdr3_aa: CASTRDLNSPLHF; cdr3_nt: TGTGCCAGCACCCGGGATCTGAATTCACCCCTCCACTTT
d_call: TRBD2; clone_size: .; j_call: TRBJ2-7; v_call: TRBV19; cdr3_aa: CASSLGLAPYEQYF; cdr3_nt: TGTGCCAGTAGTCTCGGACTAGCGCCTTACGAGCAGTACTTC
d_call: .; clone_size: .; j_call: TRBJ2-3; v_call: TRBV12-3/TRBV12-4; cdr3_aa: CASSSLKVTQYF; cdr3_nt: TGTGCCAGCAGTTCCCTCAAGGTAACGCAGTATTTT
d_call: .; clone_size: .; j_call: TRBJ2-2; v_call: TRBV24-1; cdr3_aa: CATSDLAGELFF; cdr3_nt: TGTGCCACCAGTGATTTGGCCGGGGAGCTGTTTTTT